The 26 T cell receptor beta chains reported below all come from one sample, sequenced in a study of OX40 agonist ivuxolimab in advanced cancers. The repertoire was sequenced with immunoSEQ multiplex PCR; TCRdb's copy has only in-frame clones and lacks some. The top ten hold less than 0.4% of the sample, which has around 80,000 clones, around nine tenths seen once. Sample: CD4+ or CD8+ T cells sorted from blood, taken in a trial of the OX40 agonist ivuxolimab. Every receptor here comes from an adult with an advanced solid tumor such as melanoma, head and neck, liver or kidney cancer.

This chain links TRBV7-9 with TRBJ2-7, with 7 bases lining up with TRBD1. This CDR3 is 14 amino acids long. Germline V gene lookup returns CDR1 SEHNR and CDR2 FQNEAQ (reference sequence). J lost 6 bases, V lost 2 bases, and 7 bases had no gene match. The CDR3 reads CASSLLDRTGEQYF. The CDR3 nucleotides are TGTGCCAGCAGCTTACTTGATCGGACAGGCGAGCAGTACTTC.

The chain employs TRBV21-1 and TRBJ1-5; the D call of TRBD1 is as the table states it, not checked on the DNA. TRBV21-1 is a pseudogene. CDR3 length: 17 amino acids. The CDR3 loop reads CASSKEPLDRRNQPQHF. Written as DNA, the CDR3 is TGTGCCAGCAGCAAAGAACCCCTAGACAGGAGGAATCAGCCCCAGCATTTT.

The chain couples TRBV5-1 to TRBJ2-1; D may be TRBD1 or TRBD2 (5 bases each). V dropped 4 bases and J dropped 7 bases, with 18 bases sitting between them. CDR3 size: 15 residues. From germline, CDR1 is SGHRS and CDR2 YFSETQ. The CDR3 DNA follows: TGCGCCAGCAGCCCTCGGGACCCTGTGGCAAATGAGCAGTTCTTC. The encoded protein is CASSPRDPVANEQFF. Variable domain in full (rest from reference TRBV5-1 and TRBJ2-1): KAGVTQTPRYLIKTRGQQVTLSCSPISGHRSVSWYQQTPGQGLQFLFEYFSETQRNKGNFPGRFSGRQFSNSRSEMNVSTLELGDSALYLCASSPRDPVANEQFFGPGTRLTVL.

The gene calls are TRBV7-3 and TRBJ2-2; D might be TRBD1 or TRBD2, each matching 5 bases. Trimming shortened V by 2 bases and J by 4 bases, and 8 bases separated the two germline ends. Germline V lookup: CDR1 SGHTA, CDR2 FQGTGA. The CDR3 totals 14 residues. CDR3 DNA: TGTGCCAGCAGCTTACTGGGGGTCACCGGGGAGCTGTTTTTT. This sequence encodes CASSLLGVTGELFF.

The V and J genes are TRBV5-6 and TRBJ1-1; D gene uncertain. This CDR3 comprises 15 residues. Deletions cut 0 bases from V and 5 bases from J, with 14 bases between. From germline, CDR1 is SGHDT and CDR2 YYEEEE. CDR3: CASSLGPQLGTEAFF. The CDR3 DNA reads TGTGCCAGCAGCTTGGGTCCCCAACTGGGGACTGAAGCTTTCTTT.

The CDR3 sequence: CASGLAGGFDEQYF. CDR3 bases: TGTGCCAGCGGGCTAGCGGGAGGGTTCGACGAGCAGTACTTC. J is TRBJ2-7 and V is TRBV11-2; 12 bases fit TRBD2. The CDR3 is 14 amino acids. After removal of 8 bases from V and 5 bases from J, the junction contained 7 bases not matched to a gene. Germline lookup yields CDR1 SGHAT and CDR2 FQNNGV. Full variable domain (missing parts from reference TRBV11-2 and TRBJ2-7): EAGVAQSPRYKIIEKRQSVAFWCNPISGHATLYWYQQILGQGPKLLIQFQNNGVVDDSQLPKDRFSAERLKGVDSTLKIQPAKLEDSAVYLCASGLAGGFDEQYFGPGTRLTVT.

The chain is built from TRBV7-8 and TRBJ2-5, with TRBD1 matching over 11 bases. Germline V CDR1 and CDR2: SGHVS, FQNEAQ. Losses at the gene ends were 5 bases for V and 2 bases for J; bases not matched to a gene: 4. The length of the CDR3 is 15 residues. In nucleotides, the CDR3 is TGTGCCAGCAGCCTCCGGGACAGGGGGCAAGAGACCCAGTACTTC. This codes for CASSLRDRGQETQYF. Variable domain in full (rest from reference TRBV7-8 and TRBJ2-5): GAGVSQSPRYKVAKRGQDVALRCDPISGHVSLFWYQQALGQGPEFLTYFQNEAQLDKSGLPSDRFFAERPEGSVSTLKIQRTQQEDSAVYLCASSLRDRGQETQYFGPGTRLLVL.

This clone was detected only once. This chain links TRBV14 with TRBJ2-7; D unclear. CDR3 length equals 13 residues. Trimming took 4 bases from V and 4 from J, leaving 11 bases between them. Germline V lookup: CDR1 SGHDN, CDR2 FVKESK. The CDR3 sequence: CASSRQTLYEQYF. CDR3 DNA sequence: TGTGCCAGCAGCCGCCAGACACTATACGAGCAGTACTTC.

The chain recombines TRBV2 with TRBJ1-1; D gene ambiguous. CDR3 length: 12 amino acids. The V gene's germline CDR1 is SNHLY and CDR2 FYNNEI. Trimming took 1 base from V and 6 from J, leaving 6 bases between them. The CDR3 DNA reads as TGTGCCAGCAGTGAAGTGCCTCCTGAAGCTTTCTTT. Its protein product is CASSEVPPEAFF.

The chain links TRBV11-1 to TRBJ1-1; D is perhaps TRBD1 (6 bases). Germline V gene data show CDR1 as SGHAT and CDR2 as FQDESV (reference sequence). This CDR3 has 15 amino acids. V lost 5 bases and J lost 5, with 18 bases in between. CDR3 nucleotide sequence: TGTGCCAGCAGCCTATTACAGGGAAGAGGAACTGAAGCTTTCTTT. As protein: CASSLLQGRGTEAFF.

This clone showed up just once. The rearrangement joins TRBV5-1 to TRBJ1-1; 7 nucleotides align to TRBD1. This CDR3 comprises 15 residues. Losses at the gene ends were 4 bases for V and 1 base for J; bases not matched to a gene: 7. Per germline, CDR1 SGHRS and CDR2 YFSETQ. Here the CDR3 reads CASSPKTGPNTEAFF. The CDR3 DNA reads TGCGCCAGCAGCCCTAAGACAGGGCCGAACACTGAAGCTTTCTTT.

This chain joins TRBV10-1 and TRBJ1-1, with D possibly matching TRBD1 (5 bases). Germline CDR1 reads WNHNN; CDR2 reads SYGVQD (reference sequence). The CDR3 totals 16 residues. The V gene lost 2 bases and the J gene lost 0 bases, with 13 bases spanning the gap. The chain's CDR3 is CASSESRTTMNTEAFF. As DNA, the CDR3 is TGCGCCAGCAGTGAGAGTCGGACAACCATGAACACTGAAGCTTTCTTT.

V gene TRBV7-9 combines with J gene TRBJ2-4; D unresolved. CDR3 length equals 14 residues. Germline V CDR1 and CDR2: SEHNR, FQNEAQ (reference sequence). V was clipped by 0 bases and J by 9 bases, with 12 bases between them. The CDR3 reads CASSLAVGIGIQYF. As DNA, the CDR3 is TGTGCCAGCAGCTTAGCGGTTGGGATAGGCATTCAGTACTTC. The full variable domain, with the rest looked up from reference TRBV7-9 and TRBJ2-4, is DTGVSQNPRHKITKRGQNVTFRCDPISEHNRLYWYRQTLGQGPEFLTYFQNEAQLEKSRLLSDRFSAERPKGSFSTLEIQRTEQGDSAMYLCASSLAVGIGIQYFGAGTRLSVL.

This chain connects TRBV7-2 to TRBJ2-7; 9 bases are a match to TRBD1. The length of the CDR3 is 13 residues. V was pared by 5 bases and J by 5 bases, with 4 bases of the junction left unmatched. Germline assignment: CDR1 SGHTA and CDR2 FQGNSA. The CDR3 DNA reads as TGTGCCAGCAGCAGGGACAGGGTCAACGAGCAGTACTTC. Protein: CASSRDRVNEQYF.

This chain joins TRBV6-5 and TRBJ2-5; the D is unclear. The CDR3 has 11 residues. Per the germline V gene, CDR1 is MNHEY and CDR2 is SVGAGI. With 6 bases removed from V and 7 bases from J, the gap between germline ends came to 9 bases. CDR3 protein: CASRIERTQYF. The CDR3 coding sequence is TGTGCCAGCAGAATAGAGAGGACCCAGTACTTC.

This rearrangement joins TRBV6-5 to TRBJ2-5; D might be TRBD2 (5 bases). The CDR3 is made up of 13 amino acids. Trimming took off 4 bases at V and 4 bases at J, with 10 bases between the two ends. CDR1 MNHEY and CDR2 SVGAGI come from the germline V gene. In DNA, the CDR3 is TGTGCCAGCAGTTCCGCGGGCGGAGAGACCCAGTACTTC. Its translation is CASSSAGGETQYF.

V and J are TRBV28 and TRBJ1-3, with 7 bases matching TRBD1. This CDR3 has 17 amino acids. Germline V gene lookup returns CDR1 MDHEN and CDR2 SYDVKM. With V trimmed by 3 bases and J by 4 bases, 12 bases remained unmatched. Here the CDR3 reads CASSFLMAQGIGNTIYF. CDR3 in DNA: TGTGCCAGCAGTTTTCTTATGGCACAGGGGATCGGAAACACCATATATTTT.

A few counts support this clone. J is TRBJ2-4 and V is TRBV7-9, with D hard to call. CDR3 length equals 15 residues. Deletions cut 5 bases from V and 0 bases from J, with 11 bases between. Germline assignment: CDR1 SEHNR and CDR2 FQNEAQ (reference sequence). The chain's CDR3 is CASSPSVRAKNIQYF. CDR3 DNA: TGTGCCAGCAGCCCATCGGTCAGAGCCAAAAACATTCAGTACTTC.

The chain uses TRBV5-5 and TRBJ1-1; D might be TRBD1 (6 bases). CDR1 and CDR2 from the germline V gene are SGHKS and YYEKEE (reference sequence). V gave up 6 bases and J gave up 6 bases, with 21 bases separating them. This CDR3 is 15 amino acids long. CDR3 sequence reads: CASTPGGARSSEAFF. The CDR3 nucleotides read TGTGCCAGCACCCCGGGGGGGGCACGATCCTCTGAAGCTTTCTTT.

V gene TRBV5-1 combines with J gene TRBJ2-1, with TRBD2 matching over 9 bases. Trimming at V came to 0 bases and at J to 6 bases, leaving 4 bases not matched to a gene. CDR1 and CDR2 (germline): SGHRS, YFSETQ. This CDR3 is 15 amino acids long. The CDR3: CASSLVAGATNEQFF. The CDR3 coding sequence is TGCGCCAGCAGCTTGGTAGCGGGAGCTACCAATGAGCAGTTCTTC.

V is TRBV5-1 and J is TRBJ1-3; possibly TRBD1 for D (6 bases). CDR1 SGHRS and CDR2 YFSETQ come from the germline V gene. This CDR3 region has 13 residues. V gave up 7 bases and J gave up 1 base, with 9 bases separating them. For the CDR3, the DNA is TGCGCCAGCTCCGACAGGTCTGGAAACACCATATATTTT. Amino acid sequence: CASSDRSGNTIYF.

This clone came up a few times. The chain links TRBV5-4 to TRBJ2-1, with TRBD2 matching 8 bases. J gave up 9 bases and V 0 bases, and 8 bases lay outside the gene matches. The CDR3 has 15 amino acids. Germline V gene data show CDR1 as SGHNT and CDR2 as YYREEE (reference sequence). CDR3 in amino acids: CASSLAGGRSGEQFF. The CDR3 DNA follows: TGTGCCAGCAGCTTGGCGGGCGGGAGGTCCGGTGAGCAGTTCTTC.

The table lists this clone with a few counts. This sequence joins TRBV5-4 and TRBJ1-1; D is ambiguous. The CDR3 consists of 14 residues. Germline V gene data show CDR1 as SGHNT and CDR2 as YYREEE (reference sequence). The germline V and J ends were trimmed by 4 bases and 2 bases, with 12 bases remaining between them. Here the CDR3 DNA reads TGTGCCAGCAGCCGCCCCGGGAGCAACACTGAAGCTTTCTTT. Its translation: CASSRPGSNTEAFF.

V and J are TRBV7-3 and TRBJ2-2; D remains ambiguous. The V end lost 1 base, the J end lost 8 bases, and 5 bases lay between the germline ends. The CDR3 is 12 amino acids. The germline V gene has CDR1 SGHTA and CDR2 FQGTGA. The CDR3 DNA is TGTGCCAGCAGCTTAAGGGGAGGGGAGCTGTTTTTT. Translating it yields CASSLRGGELFF. Variable domain in full (rest from reference TRBV7-3 and TRBJ2-2): GAGVSQTPSNKVTEKGKYVELRCDPISGHTALYWYRQSLGQGPEFLIYFQGTGAADDSGLPNDRFFAVRPEGSVSTLKIQRTERGDSAVYLCASSLRGGELFFGEGSRLTVL.

This chain joins TRBV18 and TRBJ1-1; maybe TRBD1 (6 bases). Germline assignment: CDR1 KGHSH and CDR2 LQKENI. V lost 4 bases, J lost 3 bases, and 9 bases lay in between. The CDR3 spans 13 residues. The CDR3 bases are TGTGCCAGCTCACAGGGGGAGGACACTGAAGCTTTCTTT. This gives the protein CASSQGEDTEAFF.

This clone came up once. V is TRBV5-1 and J is TRBJ1-2; D is unclear. CDR3 size: 12 residues. Germline CDR1 SGHRS, CDR2 YFSETQ. Trimming took off 0 bases at V and 4 bases at J, with 4 bases between the two ends. Written as DNA, the CDR3 is TGCGCCAGCAGCTTGGACTTCTATGGCTACACCTTC. Encoded protein: CASSLDFYGYTF.